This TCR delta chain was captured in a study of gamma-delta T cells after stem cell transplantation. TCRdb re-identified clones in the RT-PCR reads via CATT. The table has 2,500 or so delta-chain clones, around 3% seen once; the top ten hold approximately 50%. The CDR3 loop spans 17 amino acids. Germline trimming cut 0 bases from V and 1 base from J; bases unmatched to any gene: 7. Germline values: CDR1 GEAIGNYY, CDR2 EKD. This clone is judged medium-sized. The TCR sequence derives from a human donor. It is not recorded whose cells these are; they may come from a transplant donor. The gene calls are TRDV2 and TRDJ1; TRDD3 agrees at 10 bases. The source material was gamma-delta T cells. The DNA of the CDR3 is TGTGCCTGTGACACCTTACTGGGGGATCTAAGCACCGATAAACTCATCTTT. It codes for CACDTLLGDLSTDKLIF.